This T cell receptor (beta chain) was recorded in a study of OX40 agonist ivuxolimab in advanced cancers. For the study in its entirety: The costimulatory receptor OX40 (CD134) was targeted by ivuxolimab, a fully human IgG2 agonistic monoclonal antibody. Peripheral TCRbeta sequencing was intended to test whether TCR sequence diversity was altered and clonal T-cell expansion was caused by ivuxolimab. Among the roughly 50 dose-escalation patients, around 20 had hepatocellular carcinoma, approximately 15 melanoma, 9 renal cell carcinoma and 9 head and neck cancer. Prior anti-PD-1, anti-PD-L1 or anti-CTLA-4 therapy was permitted, and about 40% of dose-escalation patients had received checkpoint inhibitors. The paper reports the monotherapy dose-escalation portion (N ≈ 50 patients) of the phase I ivuxolimab trial. The dose-escalation cohort was around 84% male with a mean age of approximately 60 years, ranging from 23 to 79. Intravenous ivuxolimab was administered to patients every 2 weeks at six dose levels: 0.01, 0.1, 0.3, 1.5, 3 and 10 mg/kg. Partial responses occurred in three dose-escalation patients, of whom one had hepatocellular carcinoma and two had cutaneous melanoma. The paper's findings and limits, for the study overall: The antigen specificity of the clonally expanded peripheral T cells was not determined. After ivuxolimab, more expanded clones were found on average in CD8+ T cells than in CD4+ T cells. At doses from 0.1 to 3.0 mg/kg, clonal expansion was seen in both CD4+ and CD8+ blood T cells between baseline and week 6. Low levels of normalized T-cell clonal expansion were also seen in some nonresponding patients. Partial responders in the 0.1-3.0 mg/kg groups had among the lowest normalized peripheral clonal expansion, especially among CD8+ T cells.

V ends up 5 bases short and J 7 bases short, with an unmatched junction base count of 8. Taken from the germline V gene (reference sequence), the CDR1 and CDR2 loops are SGHKS and YYEKEE. From the cysteine up to the phenylalanine, the CDR3 has a length of 16 residues. Only the CDR3 DNA is retained, 48 bases long and in frame from the first base. Patients with a history of autoimmune disease or receiving systemic immunosuppression were excluded from the trial. Peripheral blood for TCR sequencing was collected from all dose cohorts at baseline, on cycle 4 day 1, and on cycle 7 day 1. Samples came from an open-label, multicenter, first-in-human phase I dose-escalation trial of ivuxolimab. Adults with locally advanced or metastatic melanoma, renal cell, hepatocellular, or head and neck squamous cell carcinoma were enrolled in the trial. Before TCR sequencing, CD4+ T cells and CD8+ T cells from peripheral blood were sorted into separate populations.

This clone was recorded only once. Its antigen is not yet known. Per-base quality was not reported, and no clone a single base away is much larger than it. To sequence the TCRbeta CDR3 region, genomic DNA was isolated from the sorted cells. The immunoSEQ Assay was used to sequence the TCRbeta CDR3 regions. The table comes from immuneACCESS by way of TCRdb, which keeps in-frame sequences with V and J called. Part of the clones is missing from these tables; in studies checked, under half for an unresolved V gene and the rest for unknown reasons. This sample gives some 70,000 clones in total; approximately 78% of them show up just once. The biggest ten clones account for 0.35% to 0.5% of the sample.

The TCR comes from an adult with an advanced solid tumor such as melanoma, head and neck, liver or kidney cancer. The sample here was CD4+ or CD8+ T cells sorted from blood, taken in a trial of the OX40 agonist ivuxolimab. Recombination joined TRBV5-5 with TRBJ2-2, with 13 bases matching TRBD2. The DNA sequence is TGTGCCAGCAGTGGTGGACTAGCGGGAGTAATCGGGGAGCTGTTTTTT. Its protein reads: CASSGGLAGVIGELFF. Beyond the CDR3, the reference TRBV5-5 and TRBJ2-2 genes provide the residues; the full variable domain reads: DAGVTQSPTHLIKTRGQQVTLRCSPISGHKSVSWYQQVLGQGPQFIFQYYEKEERGRGNFPDRFSARQFPNYSSELNVNALLLGDSALYLCASSGGLAGVIGELFFGEGSRLTVL.